The 16 T cell receptor beta chains given below trace back to one sample, sequenced in a study of beta chain features in type 1 diabetes. Regarding the study as a whole: Among patients with Type 1 diabetes, TCRB CDR3s were moderately but significantly shorter in every one of the four CD4+ subsets.

The antigens of these receptors remain unknown. Sequencing targeted expressed TCRB transcripts, as all isolated RNA had been reverse transcribed. The repertoire was sequenced with immunoSEQ multiplex PCR; TCRdb's copy has only in-frame clones and lacks some. The sample shows 300,000 to 400,000 clones, roughly 13% of them seen only once. Sequenced sample: naive CD4+ T cells from blood. All receptors come from a woman under 30 with type 1 diabetes.

The chain employs TRBV7-2 and TRBJ2-1, with TRBD2 matching over 11 bases. CDR1 and CDR2 from the germline V gene are SGHTA and FQGNSA. This CDR3 spans 16 amino acids. With V trimmed by 4 bases and J by 2 bases, 4 bases remained unmatched. CDR3 residues: CASSSEGLAAYNEQFF. The CDR3 DNA is TGTGCCAGCAGCTCAGAGGGACTAGCGGCCTACAATGAGCAGTTCTTC.

In this sample, this clone turned up a few times. The genes are TRBV28 and TRBJ2-7; possible D gene TRBD1, 6 bases. CDR3 length: 13 amino acids. Germline loops: CDR1 MDHEN, CDR2 SYDVKM. V was cut by 6 bases and J by 3 bases, with 12 bases left in between. CDR3 sequence reads: CASRKQGSYEQYV. The DNA for the CDR3 is TGTGCCAGCAGGAAACAGGGTAGCTACGAGCAGTACGTC.

This clone was seen a few times. The chain employs TRBV5-6 and TRBJ2-3; 9 bases map to TRBD2. V was pared by 4 bases and J by 6 bases, with 15 bases of the junction left unmatched. The germline V gene encodes CDR1 SGHDT and CDR2 YYEEEE. The CDR3 has 17 residues. In DNA, the CDR3 is TGTGCCAGCAGCCCCGATAGGATTGCGGGGGGGGGCGATACGCAGTATTTT. This encodes CASSPDRIAGGGDTQYF.

This clone was seen a handful of times. This chain connects TRBV11-3 to TRBJ2-4, with 10 bases matching TRBD1. Unmatched junction bases numbered 4, after V lost 5 bases and J lost 6 bases. Germline loops: CDR1 SGHNT, CDR2 YENEEA. There are 14 residues in the CDR3. The chain's CDR3 is CASSPWTGGNIQYF. The CDR3 DNA sequence: TGTGCCAGCAGCCCCTGGACAGGGGGAAACATTCAGTACTTC.

The chain uses TRBV30 and TRBJ2-3; D ambiguous. Germline V gives CDR1 GTSNPN, CDR2 SVGIG (reference sequence). The CDR3 runs 12 residues. With 2 bases removed from V and 3 bases from J, the gap between germline ends came to 6 bases. The CDR3 here is CAWSLKTDTQYF. Here the CDR3 DNA reads TGTGCCTGGAGTCTAAAGACAGATACGCAGTATTTT.

This clone was seen more than once but under ten times. The chain joins TRBV13 to TRBJ2-7, with 15 positions matching TRBD2. The CDR3 covers 16 residues. Per the germline V gene, CDR1 is PRHDT and CDR2 is FYEKMQ (reference sequence). Losses at the gene ends were 0 bases for V and 4 bases for J; bases not matched to a gene: 1. The CDR3 region is CASSLGGLAGGYEQYF. CDR3 coding DNA: TGTGCCAGCAGCTTAGGCGGACTAGCGGGAGGGTACGAGCAGTACTTC.

This clone was detected a few times. The genes are TRBV5-1 and TRBJ1-5; TRBD1 might be the D (5 bases). The ends were cut back, 7 bases at V and 0 bases at J, with 11 bases in the middle. Germline-derived CDR1 and CDR2 are SGHRS and YFSETQ. This CDR3 has 14 residues. The CDR3 DNA follows: TGCGCCAGCTCATGGGGGGATAGCAATCAGCCCCAGCATTTT. Translated, it gives CASSWGDSNQPQHF.

This sequence joins TRBV7-8 and TRBJ1-2; a possible D gene is TRBD1 (6 bases). Trimming removed 7 bases at V and 0 bases at J, with 15 bases between. This CDR3 is built from 15 residues. Germline V gene lookup returns CDR1 SGHVS and CDR2 FQNEAQ. CDR3 protein: CASISDSRANYGYTF. In nucleotides, the CDR3 is TGTGCCAGCATCTCGGACAGCCGCGCTAACTATGGCTACACCTTC.

This clone occurred a few times. V gene TRBV21-1 combines with J gene TRBJ2-5; the tabulated D call, TRBD1, remains unverified against the DNA. TRBV21-1 is assigned pseudogene status. The length of the CDR3 is 15 residues. The DNA for the CDR3 is TGTGCCAGCAGCCAACGGGACAGGGCCCAAGAGACCCAGTACTTC. Encoded protein: CASSQRDRAQETQYF.

This clone showed up just a few times. V usage is TRBV29-1 and J usage is TRBJ1-5; 8 bases agree with TRBD1. V gave up 8 bases and J gave up 6 bases; unmatched junction bases: 9. Germline V gene lookup returns CDR1 SQVTM and CDR2 ANQGSEA. The CDR3 is 13 residues long. The CDR3 is CSPWTGTSQPQHF. The CDR3 coding sequence is TGCAGCCCTTGGACAGGGACGAGTCAGCCCCAGCATTTT.

This chain links TRBV18 with TRBJ2-5; D unclear. The CDR3 consists of 14 residues. Trimming removed 3 bases from V and 0 bases from J, with 8 bases in between. Germline assignment: CDR1 KGHSH and CDR2 LQKENI. The CDR3 spells CASSPWRDQETQYF. The CDR3 DNA reads TGTGCCAGCTCACCGTGGAGAGACCAAGAGACCCAGTACTTC.

The chain joins TRBV11-3 to TRBJ2-1; 8 bases align to TRBD2. CDR3 length equals 12 residues. Germline V gene lookup returns CDR1 SGHNT and CDR2 YENEEA. V lost 2 bases, J lost 15 bases, and 6 bases stayed unmatched. The CDR3 DNA reads as TGTGCCAGCAGCTTAAATTCGGGGACTAGGTTCTTC. Its translation is CASSLNSGTRFF.

The rearrangement uses TRBV6-1 and TRBJ1-1, with D uncertain. Trimming shortened V by 2 bases and J by 2 bases, and 6 bases separated the two germline ends. The CDR3 loop spans 13 amino acids. CDR1 is MNHNS, CDR2 SASEGT, per germline. CDR3 in amino acids: CASSEWSNTEAFF. The CDR3 DNA reads as TGTGCCAGCAGTGAATGGAGTAACACTGAAGCTTTCTTT.

This clone was observed a few times. The chain's CDR3 is CASSSPQEVYEQYV. The CDR3, as DNA: TGTGCCAGCAGCTCACCTCAAGAGGTCTACGAGCAGTACGTC. The chain links TRBV7-9 to TRBJ2-7; D is uncertain. Deletions cut 4 bases from V and 3 bases from J, with 13 bases between. Germline CDR1 and CDR2: SEHNR and FQNEAQ (reference sequence). This CDR3 is built from 14 residues.

The chain has TRBV19 and TRBJ2-6, with a possible D match to TRBD1 (6 bases). CDR3 length equals 16 residues. Trimming pared 5 bases from V and 2 bases from J, leaving 13 bases between. Germline lookup yields CDR1 LNHDA and CDR2 SQIVND (reference sequence). CDR3 sequence (DNA): TGTGCCAGTAGTGCCCCGAACAGGGCTGGGGCCAACGTCCTGACTTTC. Protein sequence: CASSAPNRAGANVLTF.

This chain joins TRBV7-2 and TRBJ2-6, with a weak D call TRBD1 (5 bases). This CDR3 comprises 15 residues. Looked up from germline, CDR1 is SGHTA and CDR2 is FQGNSA. V was shortened by 5 bases and J by 2 bases, with 10 bases between the two germline ends. The CDR3 loop is CASSPDRTGANVLTF. In nucleotides, the CDR3 is TGTGCCAGCAGCCCCGACAGAACTGGGGCCAACGTCCTGACTTTC.